This T cell receptor beta chain was identified during a study of shared clonotypes between healthy human individuals. Study details: Researchers assigned three CD4 naive, three CD4 memory, two CD8 naive and one CD8 memory plate to each donor. Study-wide results and caveats: Relative to clonotypes present in all four donors, those not shared had lower generation probabilities.

About this clone itself: Its cognate antigen is unknown.

The protocol was immunoSEQ multiplex PCR, while the TCRdb copy is restricted to in-frame clones and leaves out a portion. The sample records about 2.3 million clones, 80% to 95% being singletons. Per germline, CDR1 MNHNS and CDR2 SASEGT. V shed 8 bases and J shed 4 bases, with 17 bases lying between them. The CDR3 is made up of 14 amino acids. This chain joins TRBV6-1 and TRBJ1-2; D uncertain. Sequenced: naive CD4+ T cells from PBMCs. Subset described: CD45RA+ positively selected. The sequence was collected from a man between 18 and 29 years old in good health. Some clones in this sample may be carry-over from other donors' samples. The chain's CDR3 is CASSRFREGYGYTF. The CDR3 bases are TGTGCCAGCTCGAGATTTCGGGAGGGCTATGGCTACACCTTC.